Each of the 9 T cell receptor beta chains below was sequenced from the same sample in a study of graft-versus-host responses after intestinal transplantation. Using immunoSEQ multiplex PCR, the repertoire was profiled, and TCRdb retains in-frame clones only, with some absent. The profile shows around 13,000 clones, over 70% of them singletons. Processed graft tissue released its intraepithelial and lamina propria lymphocytes. Here the sequenced sample was ileum tissue, taken 16 days after intestinal transplant. The receptors were gathered from a human patient who received an intestinal transplant, so some T cells may come from the graft donor.

The DNA for the CDR3 is TGTGCCAGCAGCTTAGTACCCAGGGGTGAGGAGCAGTACTTC. This gives the protein CASSLVPRGEEQYF. This chain links TRBV11-3 with TRBJ2-7; possibly TRBD1 for D (6 bases). The V and J ends lost 1 base and 7 bases respectively, with 14 bases between them. Germline values: CDR1 SGHNT, CDR2 YENEEA. This CDR3 has 14 residues. Full variable domain (outside the CDR3, taken from reference TRBV11-3 and TRBJ2-7): EAGVVQSPRYKIIEKKQPVAFWCNPISGHNTLYWYLQNLGQGPELLIRYENEEAVDDSQLPKDRFSAERLKGVDSTLKIQPAELGDSAVYLCASSLVPRGEEQYFGPGTRLTVT.

The chain links TRBV9 to TRBJ2-2, with no clear D. Trimming took 1 base from V and 1 from J, leaving 5 bases between them. Per germline, CDR1 SGDLS and CDR2 YYNGEE. The CDR3 contains 14 residues. The CDR3 reads CASSVPGNTGELFF. DNA of the CDR3: TGTGCCAGCAGCGTACCCGGGAACACCGGGGAGCTGTTTTTT.

This chain joins TRBV5-5 and TRBJ2-7, with 7 positions matching TRBD1. Germline CDR1 SGHKS, CDR2 YYEKEE (reference sequence). The CDR3 has 14 residues. Trimming at V came to 4 bases and at J to 0 bases, leaving 4 bases not matched to a gene. The CDR3 protein is CASSPRDSSYEQYF. The CDR3 coding sequence is TGTGCCAGCAGCCCCCGGGACAGCTCCTACGAGCAGTACTTC.

J is TRBJ2-1 and V is TRBV4-1; TRBD1 aligns across 10 bases. The J segment lost 7 bases and the V segment lost 4 bases, leaving 7 bases of the junction unmatched. This CDR3 region has 15 residues. Looked up from germline, CDR1 is MGHRA and CDR2 is YSYEKL. For the CDR3, the DNA is TGCGCCAGCAGCCTACCGGGACAGGGGAGGAATGAGCAGTTCTTC. This encodes CASSLPGQGRNEQFF.

The CDR3 loop is CASSQQGAYYGYTF. As DNA, the CDR3 is TGTGCCAGCAGCCAACAGGGGGCATACTATGGCTACACCTTC. V gene TRBV7-8 combines with J gene TRBJ1-2; TRBD1 matches 9 bases. V gave up 5 bases and J gave up 3 bases; unmatched junction bases: 4. The CDR3 consists of 14 residues. The germline V gene encodes CDR1 SGHVS and CDR2 FQNEAQ.

V is TRBV2 and J is TRBJ1-5; D is perhaps TRBD1 (5 bases). Germline CDR1 SNHLY, CDR2 FYNNEI. The CDR3 contains 14 residues. V shed 1 base and J shed 2 bases, with 6 bases lying between them. The CDR3 sequence is CASSEVRGNQPQHF. The CDR3 region has the DNA TGTGCCAGCAGTGAAGTCAGGGGCAATCAGCCCCAGCATTTT.

The chain combines TRBV7-9 with TRBJ1-4, with 9 bases that match TRBD1. J was trimmed by 4 bases and V by 4 bases; bases with no gene match: 4. The germline V gene has CDR1 SEHNR and CDR2 FQNEAQ (reference sequence). This CDR3 region has 15 residues. CDR3 bases: TGTGCCAGCAGCTCACAGGGGGCAAGTAATGAAAAACTGTTTTTT. Amino acids: CASSSQGASNEKLFF.

The CDR3: CASRVSGYNEQFF. In nucleotides, the CDR3 is TGCGCCAGCAGAGTAAGCGGGTACAATGAGCAGTTCTTC. V and J are TRBV5-1 and TRBJ2-1, with D maybe TRBD2 (6 bases). The ends were cut back, 5 bases at V and 4 bases at J, with 10 bases in the middle. Germline values: CDR1 SGHRS, CDR2 YFSETQ. The CDR3 runs 13 residues.

This clone has a single count. J is TRBJ1-1 and V is TRBV5-1; tentative D call: TRBD1 (6 bases). The CDR3 runs to 16 residues. Trimming pared 0 bases from V and 0 bases from J, leaving 12 bases between. Germline V gene lookup returns CDR1 SGHRS and CDR2 YFSETQ. The CDR3 nucleotides are TGCGCCAGCAGCTTGGGATACAGGGTCGTGAACACTGAAGCTTTCTTT. This translates into CASSLGYRVVNTEAFF.